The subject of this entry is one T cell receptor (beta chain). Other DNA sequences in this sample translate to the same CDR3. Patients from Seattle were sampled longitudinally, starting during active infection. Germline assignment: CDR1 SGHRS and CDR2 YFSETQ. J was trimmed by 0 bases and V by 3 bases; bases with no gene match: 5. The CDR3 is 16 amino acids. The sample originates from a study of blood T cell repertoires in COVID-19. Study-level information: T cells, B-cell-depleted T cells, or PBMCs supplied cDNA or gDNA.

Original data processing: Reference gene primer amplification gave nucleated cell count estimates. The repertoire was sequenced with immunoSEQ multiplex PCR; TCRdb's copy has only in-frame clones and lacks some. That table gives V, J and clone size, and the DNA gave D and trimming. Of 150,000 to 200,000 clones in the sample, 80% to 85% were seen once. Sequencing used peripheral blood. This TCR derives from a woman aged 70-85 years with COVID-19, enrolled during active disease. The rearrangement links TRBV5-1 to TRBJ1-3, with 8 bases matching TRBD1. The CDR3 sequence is CASSSGQGASGNTIYF. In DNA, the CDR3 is TGCGCCAGCAGCTCCGGACAGGGCGCCTCTGGAAACACCATATATTTT. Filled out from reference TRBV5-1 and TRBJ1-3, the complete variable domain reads KAGVTQTPRYLIKTRGQQVTLSCSPISGHRSVSWYQQTPGQGLQFLFEYFSETQRNKGNFPGRFSGRQFSNSRSEMNVSTLELGDSALYLCASSSGQGASGNTIYFGEGSWLTVV.